Listed below are T cell receptor beta chains from one sample, sequenced in a study of shared clonotypes between healthy human individuals. Libraries were prepared by immunoSEQ multiplex PCR; TCRdb keeps only in-frame clonotypes and omits some of them. The sample contains fewer than 200,000 clones, approximately 70% of which appear only once. Input material: memory CD4+ T cells sorted from blood. The receptors were sampled from a man aged 25-40 years in good health. Both conserved end residues are trimmed from each CDR3.

v_call: TRBV6-1; j_call: TRBJ2-7; cdr3_aa: ATNPGISVSYEQY
v_call: TRBV27; j_call: TRBJ2-7; cdr3_aa: ASSLQGRSYEQY
v_call: TRBV11-2; j_call: TRBJ2-7; cdr3_aa: ASSLDRRVSYEQY
v_call: TRBV10-1; j_call: TRBJ2-1; cdr3_aa: ASSEFGSLGINEQF
v_call: TRBV5-6; j_call: TRBJ2-4; cdr3_aa: ASSPGQAGYIQY
v_call: TRBV14; j_call: TRBJ2-7; cdr3_aa: ASKKAGVTGEQY
v_call: TRBV6-6; j_call: TRBJ1-5; cdr3_aa: ASRLTGDGNQPQH
v_call: TRBV5-3; j_call: TRBJ1-2; cdr3_aa: ARSIHREANYGYT
v_call: TRBV6-5; j_call: TRBJ1-1; cdr3_aa: ASSKRARPEAF
v_call: TRBV7-8; j_call: TRBJ1-5; cdr3_aa: ASSLGLGPQH
v_call: TRBV4-1; j_call: TRBJ2-6; cdr3_aa: ASSHGTSGLSGANVLT
v_call: TRBV5-1; j_call: TRBJ2-3; cdr3_aa: ASWTGDGHIPDTQY
v_call: TRBV9; j_call: TRBJ2-2; cdr3_aa: ASSAGGDGELF
v_call: TRBV11-2; j_call: TRBJ2-1; cdr3_aa: ASSLLRGRSRNEQF
v_call: TRBV7-9; j_call: TRBJ2-7; cdr3_aa: ASSAQKTSGGSYEQY
v_call: TRBV5-8; j_call: TRBJ2-7; cdr3_aa: ASSFLGGKGGLEQY
v_call: TRBV5-1; j_call: TRBJ1-4; cdr3_aa: ASSLSGDEKLF
v_call: TRBV5-1; j_call: TRBJ1-2; cdr3_aa: ASGERGQSGYT
v_call: TRBV5-1; j_call: TRBJ1-1; cdr3_aa: ASSSLGRANTEAF
v_call: TRBV6-5; j_call: TRBJ2-7; cdr3_aa: ASTRGEGEQY
v_call: TRBV4-1; j_call: TRBJ1-2; cdr3_aa: ASSQGDRQAGGYT
v_call: TRBV15; j_call: TRBJ1-2; cdr3_aa: ATSRGGRGGNYGYT